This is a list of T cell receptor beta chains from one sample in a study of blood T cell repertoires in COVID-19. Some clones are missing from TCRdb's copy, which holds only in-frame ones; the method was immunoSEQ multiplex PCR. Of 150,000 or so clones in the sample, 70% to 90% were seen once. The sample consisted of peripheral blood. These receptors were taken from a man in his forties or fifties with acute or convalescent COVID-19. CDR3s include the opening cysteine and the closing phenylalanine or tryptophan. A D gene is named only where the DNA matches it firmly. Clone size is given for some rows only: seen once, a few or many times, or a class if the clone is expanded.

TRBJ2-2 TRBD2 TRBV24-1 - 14 CATRGPAGPGELFF TGTGCCACCAGGGGGCCAGCGGGACCCGGGGAGCTGTTTTTT
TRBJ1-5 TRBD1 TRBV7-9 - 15 CASSLGTGVFQPQHF TGTGCCAGCAGCTTAGGGACAGGGGTTTTTCAGCCCCAGCATTTT
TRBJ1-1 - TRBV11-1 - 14 CASSSRQAGTEAFF TGTGCCAGCAGCAGTCGACAGGCAGGCACTGAAGCTTTCTTT
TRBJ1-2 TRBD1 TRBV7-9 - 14 CASSLGQGVDGYTF TGTGCCAGCAGCTTGGGACAGGGAGTCGATGGCTACACCTTC
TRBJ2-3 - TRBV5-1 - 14 CASSLDGSTDTQYF TGCGCCAGCAGCTTGGACGGGAGCACAGATACGCAGTATTTT
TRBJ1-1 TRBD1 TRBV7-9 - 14 CASSHGQGETEAFF TGTGCCAGCAGCCACGGACAGGGGGAGACTGAAGCTTTCTTT
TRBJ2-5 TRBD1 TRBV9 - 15 CASSFRQGARETQYF TGTGCCAGCAGCTTTCGACAGGGGGCGAGGGAGACCCAGTACTTC
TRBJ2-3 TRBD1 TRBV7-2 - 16 CASSLGGQGLADTQYF TGTGCCAGCAGCCTAGGGGGACAGGGTCTGGCAGATACGCAGTATTTT
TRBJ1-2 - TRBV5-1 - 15 CASSLMREAGGGYTF TGCGCCAGCAGCCTTATGAGGGAGGCGGGAGGAGGCTACACCTTC
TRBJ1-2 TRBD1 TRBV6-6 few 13 CASSSDRFRGYTF TGTGCCAGCAGTTCGGACAGGTTCCGTGGCTACACCTTC
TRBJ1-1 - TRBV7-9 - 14 CASSSRGRNTEAFF TGTGCCAGCAGCTCCCGAGGGCGGAACACTGAAGCTTTCTTT
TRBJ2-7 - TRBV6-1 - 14 CASSEDPSSTEQYF TGTGCCAGCAGTGAAGATCCCTCCTCTACGGAGCAGTACTTC
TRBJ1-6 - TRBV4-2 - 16 CASSQDRNRVNSPLHF TGTGCCAGCAGCCAAGATCGAAACAGGGTAAATTCACCCCTCCACTTT
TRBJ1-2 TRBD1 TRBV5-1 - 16 CASSPGQGGGFGGYTF TGCGCCAGCAGCCCGGGACAGGGAGGAGGATTTGGAGGCTACACCTTC
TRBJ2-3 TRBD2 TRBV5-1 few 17 CASSLAGTSGNTDTQYF TGCGCCAGCAGCTTGGCCGGGACTAGCGGCAACACAGATACGCAGTATTTT
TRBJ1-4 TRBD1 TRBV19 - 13 CASSTRDREKLFF TGTGCCAGTAGTACTCGGGACAGGGAAAAACTGTTTTTT
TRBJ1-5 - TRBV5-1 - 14 CASSLAGLGGPQHF TGCGCCAGCAGCTTGGCGGGTTTGGGGGGGCCCCAGCATTTT
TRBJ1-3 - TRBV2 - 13 CASSERTGNTIYF TGTGCCAGCAGTGAGAGGACAGGAAACACCATATATTTT
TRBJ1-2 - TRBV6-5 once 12 CASRESDYGYTF TGTGCCAGCAGGGAGAGTGACTATGGCTACACCTTC
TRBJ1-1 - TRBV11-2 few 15 CASTYGDLKNTEAFF TGTGCCAGCACTTATGGGGACTTAAAGAACACTGAAGCTTTCTTT
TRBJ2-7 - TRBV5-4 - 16 CASRPDLSWISYEQYF TGTGCCAGCCGCCCCGACTTAAGCTGGATCTCCTACGAGCAGTACTTC
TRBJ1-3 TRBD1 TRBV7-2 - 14 CASSPRTGWDTIYF TGTGCCAGCAGCCCCAGGACAGGTTGGGACACCATATATTTT
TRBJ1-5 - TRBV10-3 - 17 CAISESSWRDSNQPQHF TGTGCCATCAGTGAGTCGAGTTGGAGGGACAGCAATCAGCCCCAGCATTTT
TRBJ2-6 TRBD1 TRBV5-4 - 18 CASSGGDRWSSGANVLTF TGTGCCAGCAGCGGAGGGGACAGGTGGAGCTCTGGGGCCAACGTCCTGACTTTC
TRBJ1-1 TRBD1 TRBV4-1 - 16 CASSRQGQGGNTEAFF TGCGCCAGCAGCCGCCAGGGACAGGGGGGGAACACTGAAGCTTTCTTT
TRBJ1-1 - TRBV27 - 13 CASQVQRNTEAFF TGTGCCAGCCAGGTACAGAGGAACACTGAAGCTTTCTTT
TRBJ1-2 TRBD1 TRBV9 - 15 CASSVGQGALYGYTF TGTGCCAGCAGCGTGGGACAGGGGGCCCTCTATGGCTACACCTTC
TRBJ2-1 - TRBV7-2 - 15 CASSLVAGAYNEQFF TGTGCCAGCAGCTTAGTGGCAGGGGCCTACAATGAGCAGTTCTTC
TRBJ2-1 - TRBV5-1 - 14 CASSVSGAYNEQFF TGCGCCAGCAGCGTGTCAGGGGCGTACAATGAGCAGTTCTTC
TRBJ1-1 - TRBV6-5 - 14 CASSHPRGNTEAFF TGTGCCAGCAGTCACCCCAGGGGGAACACTGAAGCTTTCTTT
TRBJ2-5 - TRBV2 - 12 CASRSEVETQYF TGTGCCAGCAGGTCAGAAGTAGAGACCCAGTACTTC
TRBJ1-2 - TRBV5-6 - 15 CASSSTDRRNYGYTF TGTGCCAGCAGCAGCACCGACAGGCGTAACTATGGCTACACCTTC
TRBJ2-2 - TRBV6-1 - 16 CASSEWRGLSTGELFF TGTGCCAGCAGTGAATGGAGGGGGCTCAGCACCGGGGAGCTGTTTTTT
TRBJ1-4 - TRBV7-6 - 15 CASSPTRGANEKLFF TGTGCCAGCAGCCCGACTCGGGGGGCGAACGAAAAACTGTTTTTT
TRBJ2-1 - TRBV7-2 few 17 CASSPVGGLTAYNEQFF TGTGCCAGCAGCCCTGTCGGGGGTCTAACAGCCTACAATGAGCAGTTCTTC
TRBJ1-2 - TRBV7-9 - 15 CASSLGATASYGYTF TGTGCCAGCAGCTTAGGGGCGACAGCTTCATATGGCTACACCTTC
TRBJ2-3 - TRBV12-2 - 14 CASRRTGERDTQYF TGTGCAAGTCGCCGGACAGGCGAGAGGGATACGCAGTATTTT
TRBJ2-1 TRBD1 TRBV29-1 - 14 CSVDRQGLIHEQFF TGCAGCGTTGACCGACAGGGCTTAATCCATGAGCAGTTCTTC
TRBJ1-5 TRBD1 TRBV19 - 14 CASSWGQFNQPQHF TGTGCCAGTAGTTGGGGACAGTTTAATCAGCCCCAGCATTTT
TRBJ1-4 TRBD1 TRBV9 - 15 CASSLRGQRNEKLFF TGTGCCAGCAGTCTCAGGGGACAGAGAAATGAAAAACTGTTTTTT